This note documents a single T cell receptor beta chain sequence. The antigen remains undetermined. Only in-frame clones appear in the TCRdb table, and some are missing; sequencing was by immunoSEQ multiplex PCR. The sample comprises over 25,000 clones, approximately 86% of which are singletons, and around 29% rests with the top ten. This sample was included in a study of OX40 agonist ivuxolimab in advanced cancers. Background on the study: Across the patients, intravenous ivuxolimab was delivered every 2 weeks at 0.01 to 10 mg/kg.

Broader study findings: There were also nonresponders showing low normalized T-cell clonal expansion. CD8+ T cells showed, on average, more clonal expansion than CD4+ cells.

Source: CD4+ or CD8+ T cells sorted from blood, taken in a trial of the OX40 agonist ivuxolimab. This TCR derives from an adult with an advanced solid tumor such as melanoma, head and neck, liver or kidney cancer.

The CDR3 spells CASSLISGGRTLTGELFF. The CDR3 DNA reads as TGCGCCAGCAGCTTGATTAGCGGGGGCCGAACCCTCACCGGGGAGCTGTTTTTT. This chain links TRBV5-1 with TRBJ2-2; 9 bases are a match to TRBD2. CDR1 and CDR2 from the germline V gene are SGHRS and YFSETQ. V shed 1 base, J shed 4 bases, and the junction held 11 bases outside the gene matches. CDR3 length: 18 amino acids.